A single sample gave rise to the 20 T cell receptor beta chains below, sequenced in a study of spatial heterogeneity in lung cancer. The time point: sample taken at primary tumor resection. Tumor, nontumor lung or frozen PBMC supplied whole RNA, sequenced without sorting. In TCRdb, the 5' RACE reads were re-called with MiXCR into one record per CDR3 protein. The table includes 11,000 or so distinct CDR3 sequences, approximately 3.5% detected once. Material: PBMCs, obtained at surgery. These receptor sequences come from a female donor with early-stage non-small cell lung cancer.

In its sample, this clonotype was seen many times. Found in a library prepared for alpha chains, this beta chain is an off-target read, and its abundance has little meaning. The chain employs TRBV7-2 and TRBJ2-3, with D perhaps matching TRBD1 (6 bases). CDR1 and CDR2 from the germline V gene are SGHTA and FQGNSA. This CDR3 is built from 15 residues. V lost 5 bases and J lost 3, with 15 bases in between. The CDR3: CASSPQGVYTDTQYF. CDR3 DNA sequence: TGTGCCAGCAGCCCACAGGGTGTCTATACAGATACGCAGTATTTT.

This clonotype appeared many times. This beta chain is a stray read from a library made for alpha chains; its abundance is not meaningful. The chain employs TRBV10-3 and TRBJ2-1; D is possibly TRBD2 (7 bases). The CDR3 runs to 12 residues. V was trimmed by 8 bases and J by 8 bases, leaving 13 bases between them. CDR1 and CDR2 (germline): ENHRY, SYGVKD. CDR3 bases: TGTGCCATCGGGGGGGGCCACGATGAGCAGTTCTTC. Translated: CAIGGGHDEQFF.

This clonotype was recorded many times. Within a library made for alpha chains, this beta chain is off target, and its count is uninformative. This chain links TRBV27 with TRBJ1-1; D gene unclear. The V end was cut by 8 bases, the J end by 5 bases, with 9 bases between. The CDR3 runs to 11 residues. Germline values: CDR1 MNHEY, CDR2 SMNVEV (reference sequence). The CDR3 loop is CASHRGTEAFF. The DNA for the CDR3 is TGTGCCAGCCACCGGGGAACTGAAGCTTTCTTT.

On this clonotype: This beta chain lies outside the target of a library built for alpha chains; its clone size means little. This chain connects TRBV6-2 or TRBV6-3 to TRBJ2-1; TRBD2 matches at 10 bases. The CDR3 loop spans 14 amino acids. Germline assignment: CDR1 MNHEY and CDR2 SVGEGT. Unmatched junction bases numbered 6, after V lost 6 bases and J lost 7 bases. CDR3 sequence: CASRTASGRNEQFF. The CDR3 DNA sequence: TGTGCCAGCAGGACCGCTAGCGGGAGAAATGAGCAGTTCTTC.

Many counts were recorded for this clonotype. This beta chain appears as a stray read in a library generated for alpha chains; its size is not informative. CDR3 sequence: CASSLARGLGANVLTF. CDR3 sequence (DNA): TGTGCCAGCAGTTTAGCCAGGGGGCTTGGGGCCAACGTCCTGACTTTC. The chain is built from TRBV12-3 or TRBV12-4 and TRBJ2-6, with 8 bases aligning to TRBD1. With 0 bases clipped from V and 3 bases from J, the junction kept 1 base outside the gene matches. The CDR3 contains 16 residues.

This clonotype was counted many times. This beta chain came through as a stray read in a library set up for alpha chains, and its size says little. In nucleotides, the CDR3 is TGTGCCAGCAGTCACAGGGCCCAGAACACTGAAGCTTTCTTT. The encoded protein is CASSHRAQNTEAFF. The chain links TRBV25-1 to TRBJ1-1; TRBD1 might be the D (6 bases). V was clipped by 5 bases and J by 1 base, with 11 bases between them. Per the germline V gene, CDR1 is MGHDK and CDR2 is SYGVNS. The CDR3 runs to 14 residues. The full variable domain, completed using reference TRBV25-1 and TRBJ1-1, is EADIYQTPRYLVIGTGKKITLECSQTMGHDKMYWYQQDPGMELHLIHYSYGVNSTEKGDLSSESTVSRIRTEHFPLTLESARPSHTSQYLCASSHRAQNTEAFFGQGTRLTVV.

The table lists this clonotype with many counts. This beta chain represents an off-target read in a library built for alpha chains; its size is of limited meaning. This chain links TRBV2 with TRBJ2-7, with 8 nucleotides matching TRBD1. The CDR3 consists of 14 residues. V lost 7 bases and J lost 0; bases outside the gene matches: 5. From germline, CDR1 is SNHLY and CDR2 FYNNEI. Here the CDR3 reads CASTRTGLSYEQYF. Here the CDR3 DNA reads TGTGCCAGCACGAGGACAGGGCTCTCCTACGAGCAGTACTTC.

In this sample, this clonotype turned up many times. This beta chain appears as a stray read in a library generated for alpha chains; its size is not informative. The chain uses TRBV6-1 and TRBJ2-1; the D gene is possibly TRBD1 (5 bases). The V end was cut by 2 bases, the J end by 4 bases, with 15 bases between. Germline CDR1 is MNHNS and CDR2 is SASEGT. The CDR3 sequence is 16 residues long. The CDR3 reads CASSEPGSGKYNEQFF. CDR3 nucleotides: TGTGCCAGCAGTGAACCCGGTTCAGGGAAGTACAATGAGCAGTTCTTC.

The sample holds many counts of this clonotype. As an off-target read in a library built for alpha chains, this beta chain has a frequency of little significance. The CDR3 coding sequence is TGCAGTGCCCCGGTTCCGGGGGGTAGCACAGATACGCAGTATTTT. Translation gives CSAPVPGGSTDTQYF. The chain carries TRBV20-1 and TRBJ2-3; 7 bases fit TRBD2. The CDR3 is 15 amino acids. Per germline, CDR1 DFQATT and CDR2 SNEGSKA (reference sequence). The V and J ends lost 6 bases and 0 bases, in that order; junction bases with no gene match: 9.

This clonotype was recorded at least ten times. Since the library was made to target alpha chains, this beta chain is a stray read and its abundance is not meaningful. The rearrangement links TRBV27 to TRBJ2-2; 10 positions match TRBD2. The V segment lost 4 bases and the J segment 7 bases; nucleotides outside the gene matches: 9. From germline, CDR1 is MNHEY and CDR2 SMNVEV (reference sequence). The CDR3 is 16 residues long. The CDR3 sequence: CASSSLAGAWGGELFF. In DNA, the CDR3 is TGTGCCAGCAGTTCCCTAGCGGGAGCCTGGGGCGGGGAGCTGTTTTTT.

There are many counts of this clonotype. The size of this beta chain means little, since it is a stray read in a library made for alpha chains. The chain recombines TRBV4-3 with TRBJ1-1, with a tentative D call TRBD1 (6 bases). V lost 4 bases and J 1 base, leaving 13 bases between the germline ends. The CDR3 length is 15 residues. Germline CDR1 is LGHNA and CDR2 is YSLEER. CDR3 residues: CASSREPTGNTEAFF. The CDR3 region has the DNA TGCGCCAGCAGCCGCGAACCGACAGGGAACACTGAAGCTTTCTTT.

In its sample, this clonotype was seen many times. Because this beta chain is a stray read in a library intended to capture alpha chains, its abundance should not be given much weight. V usage is TRBV2 and J usage is TRBJ2-1; a possible D gene is TRBD2 (5 bases). Trimming pared 2 bases from V and 1 base from J, leaving 9 bases between. Per germline, CDR1 SNHLY and CDR2 FYNNEI. The CDR3 sequence is 15 residues long. CDR3 region: CASSETGGSYNEQFF. CDR3 DNA sequence: TGTGCCAGCAGTGAAACGGGCGGGTCCTACAATGAGCAGTTCTTC.

This clonotype was seen repeatedly, ten times or more. The library was built for alpha chains, so this beta chain is an off-target read and its size means little. The chain recombines TRBV27 with TRBJ1-1, with D tentatively TRBD1 (5 bases). CDR1 and CDR2 from the germline V gene are MNHEY and SMNVEV (reference sequence). This CDR3 is 13 amino acids long. With 6 bases removed from V and 0 bases from J, the gap between germline ends came to 8 bases. CDR3 sequence reads: CASSLTVNTEAFF. CDR3 nucleotides: TGTGCCAGCAGCCTGACAGTGAACACTGAAGCTTTCTTT.

This clonotype was found many times. This beta chain was picked up by a library intended for alpha chains and is off target, so its count carries little meaning. The chain links TRBV28 to TRBJ2-3, with 8 bases that match TRBD2. CDR1 is MDHEN and CDR2 is SYDVKM in the germline V gene. V gave up 4 bases and J gave up 3 bases; unmatched junction bases: 6. This CDR3 has 15 amino acids. The CDR3, as DNA: TGTGCCAGCAGTTCTCCGGCGGGAGGAACAGATACGCAGTATTTT. Encoded protein: CASSSPAGGTDTQYF. Complete variable domain (other parts from reference TRBV28 and TRBJ2-3): DVKVTQSSRYLVKRTGEKVFLECVQDMDHENMFWYRQDPGLGLRLIYFSYDVKMKEKGDIPEGYSVSREKKERFSLILESASTNQTSMYLCASSSPAGGTDTQYFGPGTRLTVL.

This clonotype was detected ten times or more. This beta chain is an off-target read within a library intended for alpha chains, so its frequency means little. The chain combines TRBV7-2 with TRBJ2-2; 9 nucleotides match TRBD2. Germline V gene sequence: CDR1 SGHTA, CDR2 FQGNSA. V lost 0 bases to trimming and J lost 7 bases; unmatched junction nucleotides: 3. This CDR3 is 15 amino acids long. CDR3 residues: CASSLALAGIGELFF. The DNA of the CDR3 is TGTGCCAGCAGCTTAGCCCTAGCGGGGATCGGGGAGCTGTTTTTT.

Concerning this clonotype: This beta chain was picked up by a library intended for alpha chains and is off target, so its count carries little meaning. The chain carries TRBV6-2 or TRBV6-3 and TRBJ2-1; TRBD2 is a possible D gene (6 bases). Germline CDR1 is MNHEY and CDR2 is SVGEGT. This CDR3 has 13 residues. Between the trimmed V and J ends, which lost 6 bases and 8 bases, there was a span of 14 bases. Here the CDR3 DNA reads TGTGCCAGCAGGTCGGGAGCGTCGGATGAGCAGTTCTTC. This gives the protein CASRSGASDEQFF.

By frequency in the sample, this clonotype is medium-sized. The library was prepared for alpha chains; this beta chain is a stray read, so its frequency means little. CDR3 DNA: TGTGCCAGCAGTTTATCCAGGGCTTATGGCTACACCTTC. Translating gives CASSLSRAYGYTF. The chain recombines TRBV27 with TRBJ1-2, with a tentative D call TRBD1 (5 bases). CDR3 length equals 13 residues. The germline V gene has CDR1 MNHEY and CDR2 SMNVEV (reference sequence). Trimming removed 0 bases at V and 5 bases at J, with 7 bases between.

There are many counts of this clonotype. This beta chain is an off-target read within a library intended for alpha chains, so its frequency means little. V and J are TRBV5-6 and TRBJ2-6, with a weak D call TRBD1 (6 bases). Germline loops: CDR1 SGHDT, CDR2 YYEEEE. V lost 4 bases and J lost 2, with 25 bases in between. This CDR3 is built from 20 residues. CDR3 sequence (DNA): TGTGCCAGCAGCGGGACACAGGACACTTACTCCACGACTGGGGCCAACGTCCTGACTTTC. This encodes CASSGTQDTYSTTGANVLTF.

This clonotype was seen ten or more times. This beta chain is a stray sequence in a library constructed for alpha chains; its clone size is not meaningful. The rearrangement joins TRBV27 to TRBJ2-3, with TRBD2 identical over 9 bases. CDR3 length: 17 amino acids. CDR1 and CDR2 (germline): MNHEY, SMNVEV (reference sequence). V was clipped by 4 bases and J by 0 bases; unmatched bases: 8. In nucleotides, the CDR3 is TGTGCCAGCAGTTCCCGACTAGCGGAATTTAGCACAGATACGCAGTATTTT. Translating it yields CASSSRLAEFSTDTQYF.

This clonotype was detected only a few times. Because the library targeted alpha chains, this beta chain is an off-target read whose size means little. The chain recombines TRBV3-1 with TRBJ2-2; D gene uncertain. Trimming pared 1 base from V and 6 bases from J, leaving 6 bases between. The CDR3 sequence is 13 residues long. CDR1 LGHDT and CDR2 YNNKEL come from the germline V gene (reference sequence). This chain's CDR3 is CASSQGFAGELFF. CDR3 nucleotides: TGTGCCAGCAGCCAAGGGTTTGCCGGGGAGCTGTTTTTT. The entire variable domain, with the rest obtained from reference TRBV3-1 and TRBJ2-2, is as follows: DTAVSQTPKYLVTQMGNDKSIKCEQNLGHDTMYWYKQDSKKFLKIMFSYNNKELIINETVPNRFSPKSPDKAHLNLHINSLELGDSAVYFCASSQGFAGELFFGEGSRLTVL.